This T cell receptor beta chain came from a study of CD8 T cells in Susac syndrome. Study-wide results and limits: Acknowledgment was made by the study that its TCR sequencing and HLA analysis involved a relatively small number of individuals.

Sequencing of TCR beta was carried out in blood CD8+ and CD4+ T cells. Age- and sex-matched healthy donors served as the control group. FACS was used to enrich TEMRA cells, whereas the CD8+ and CD4+ T cells were obtained by negative isolation. Random hexamers were used to reverse transcribe an amount of roughly 0.5 to 1 ug RNA. TCRdb redid the calling of the immunoSEQ multiplex PCR reads with MiXCR, one entry per CDR3 protein. The sample consists of 150,000 or so distinct CDR3 sequences, 92% of them appearing once. Points on this clonotype: Its antigen is not identified.

The TCR originated in a human donor in good health. Source material: CD4+ T cells from PBMCs.

The CDR3 DNA follows: TGTGCCACCAGTGATTTGGGGCCAGGACCCACAGATACGCAGTATTTT. This codes for CATSDLGPGPTDTQYF. The chain links TRBV24-1 to TRBJ2-3; D unclear. V lost 0 bases to trimming and J lost 2 bases, with 11 bases between them. Germline V gives CDR1 KGHDR, CDR2 SFDVKD. The CDR3 contains 16 residues.